The T cell receptor (beta chain) under discussion was sequenced for a study of beta chain features in type 1 diabetes. Study-level findings and limits: Researchers reported that naive, central memory and Treg TCRB repertoires appeared more similar in patients than in healthy donors. More deletions and fewer insertions at VDJ junctions were seen in type 1 diabetes patients. Type 1 diabetes patients had TCRB CDR3s that were shorter (moderately but significantly so) in all four CD4+ subsets.

This clone has a handful of counts. The antigen is not known. The CDR3 sequence is 16 residues long. Germline loops: CDR1 MDHEN, CDR2 SYDVKM. V lost 2 bases and J 5 bases, leaving 18 bases between the germline ends. The investigators reverse transcribed all of the isolated RNA, so they sequenced expressed TCRB transcripts. TCRdb's copy holds only in-frame clones and misses some; the assay was immunoSEQ multiplex PCR. The data hold more than 550,000 clones, with around 15% observed a single time. Per donor, one heparinised blood draw averaged about 116 mL. The authors obtained over 98% purity in all sorted populations.

This receptor was taken from a man between 18 and 35 years old with type 1 diabetes. Sequenced input: naive CD4+ T cells from blood. The chain employs TRBV28 and TRBJ1-2; D possibly corresponds to TRBD1 (6 bases). The CDR3 loop reads CASSLNSVQGPYGYTF. The CDR3 region has the DNA TGTGCCAGCAGTTTAAATTCGGTACAGGGCCCATATGGCTACACCTTC.